These T cell receptor beta chains were read from a single sample in a study of beta chain features in type 1 diabetes. Profiling relied on immunoSEQ multiplex PCR, and the TCRdb table lists in-frame clones only, not all of them. The profile covers 900,000 or so clones, with 15% to 20% appearing a single time and 0.02% to 0.03% taken by the ten largest. The source material was naive CD4+ T cells from blood. The receptors come from a woman younger than 35 in good health. Both conserved end residues are part of each CDR3. The D gene is left open where the match is weak. Not every row has a clone size; where given, it reads once, few, many or a size class.

v_gene	d_gene	len	abundance	j_gene	CDR3nt	CDR3aa
TRBV7-2	-	12	-	TRBJ1-5	TGTGCCAGCAGCGGGGGGGGAGGGCCCCAGCATTTT	CASSGGGGPQHF
TRBV15	-	14	-	TRBJ1-5	TGTGCCACCAGCTGGACACGTAGCAATCAGCCCCAGCATTTT	CATSWTRSNQPQHF
TRBV19	-	14	-	TRBJ1-5	TGTGCCAGTAAAGGGGGGTTCAGCAATCAGCCCCAGCATTTT	CASKGGFSNQPQHF
TRBV18	-	13	-	TRBJ2-7	TGTGCCAGCTCACCAGGACAGACCTACGAGCAGTACTTC	CASSPGQTYEQYF
TRBV11-2	-	13	-	TRBJ2-7	TGTGCCAGCAGCTTCGTGACAGGATCCAGCAAGTACTTC	CASSFVTGSSKYF
TRBV5-1	TRBD2	14	-	TRBJ2-5	TGCGCCAGCAGCTTGGGTGGACTAGATGGGACCCAGTACTTC	CASSLGGLDGTQYF
TRBV28	-	14	-	TRBJ2-7	TGTGCCAGCAGTTGGAATCAGGGATACAACGAGCAGTACTTC	CASSWNQGYNEQYF
TRBV19	TRBD1	16	-	TRBJ1-5	TGTGCCAGTAGTATACGGACAGGGGGCGGCAATCAGCCCCAGCATTTT	CASSIRTGGGNQPQHF
TRBV2	TRBD2	18	few	TRBJ2-2	TGTGCCAGCGTACCGGGACTAGCGGGATCAACGGGGACCGGGGAGCTGTTTTTT	CASVPGLAGSTGTGELFF
TRBV7-2	-	14	-	TRBJ1-1	TGTGCCAGCAGCTTGACAGACGGCATCACTGAAGCTTTCTTT	CASSLTDGITEAFF
TRBV5-6	-	13	-	TRBJ2-5	TGTGCCAGCAGCTTGGGGCAGCAAGAGACCCAGTACTTC	CASSLGQQETQYF
TRBV5-4	TRBD1	14	-	TRBJ2-3	TGTGCCAGCAGCCACCGACAGGGGCCAGATACGCAGTATTTT	CASSHRQGPDTQYF
TRBV19	TRBD2	15	-	TRBJ2-7	TGTGCCAGTAGTCCGGGACTAGCGGGGTCCTACGAGCAGTACTTC	CASSPGLAGSYEQYF
TRBV6-6	-	12	-	TRBJ2-7	TGTGCCAGCATATCCCCTTCCTACGAGCAGTACTTC	CASISPSYEQYF
TRBV7-3	TRBD2	15	few	TRBJ2-1	TGTGCCAGCAGCCCCGGACTAGCCACCGGGAATGAGCAGTTCTTC	CASSPGLATGNEQFF
TRBV7-2	-	14	-	TRBJ2-7	TGTGCCAGCAGCTCTCGAGGGGACCGATACGAGCAGTACTTC	CASSSRGDRYEQYF
TRBV5-1	-	15	few	TRBJ2-1	TGCGCCAGCAGCTTGGTACAGGTTAGCTACAATGAGCAGTTCTTC	CASSLVQVSYNEQFF
TRBV4-1	-	19	-	TRBJ2-1	TGCGCCAGCAGCCAAGTCCCGGACATTCCCTACAGCTCCTACAATGAGCAGTTCTTC	CASSQVPDIPYSSYNEQFF
TRBV29-1	-	15	few	TRBJ2-3	TGCAGCGTTGCCCGGACAGCTATTAGCACAGATACGCAGTATTTT	CSVARTAISTDTQYF
TRBV2	-	12	few	TRBJ2-7	TGTGCCAGCGGGTTAACCCAGCTAGAGCAGTACTTC	CASGLTQLEQYF
TRBV7-9	-	13	-	TRBJ1-1	TGTGCCAGCAGCTTATCCGCGAACACTGAAGCTTTCTTT	CASSLSANTEAFF
TRBV6-1	-	15	-	TRBJ1-1	TGTGCCAGCAGTATTCATGGGGGGCTAAGCGCTGAAGCTTTCTTT	CASSIHGGLSAEAFF
TRBV7-9	TRBD1	15	few	TRBJ1-5	TGTGCCAGCAGCCTCAAGACAGGGGGCAATCAGCCCCAGCATTTT	CASSLKTGGNQPQHF
TRBV7-9	-	12	few	TRBJ2-7	TGTGCCAGCAGCTCCGGACAGCCCGAGCAGTACTTC	CASSSGQPEQYF
TRBV19	-	12	-	TRBJ2-5	TGTGCCAGTATAGGGTCGGACGAGACCCAGTACTTC	CASIGSDETQYF
TRBV13	-	18	-	TRBJ2-1	TGTGCCAGCAGCTTAGGCGACGTGACGGTGAGCTCCTACAATGAGCAGTTCTTC	CASSLGDVTVSSYNEQFF
TRBV9	-	13	-	TRBJ1-1	TGTGCCAGCAGCGTAGAGTATCTGACTGAAGCTTTCTTT	CASSVEYLTEAFF
TRBV5-6	-	16	-	TRBJ2-7	TGTGCCAGCAGGTCCCTGGCCGGACAGCAAACCTACGAGCAGTACTTC	CASRSLAGQQTYEQYF
TRBV29-1	TRBD1	12	few	TRBJ2-1	TGCAGCGGAAGACAGGGAAGCAATGAGCAGTTCTTC	CSGRQGSNEQFF
TRBV6-4	TRBD2	13	-	TRBJ2-1	TGTGCCAGGTGGACTAGCGGGAGCAATGAGCAGTTCTTC	CARWTSGSNEQFF